Presented here are 24 T cell receptor beta chains from one specimen sequenced in a study of T cells of healthy individuals. Each CDR3 protein is one row after TCRdb ran MiXCR on the 5' RACE reads. The sample shows tens of thousands of distinct CDR3 sequences, 15% to 20% of them seen only once. The receptors were gathered from a human donor in good health.

The table lists this clonotype with many counts. The chain employs TRBV30 and TRBJ1-1; D call uncertain. The CDR3 extends over 13 amino acids. The V end was cut by 0 bases, the J end by 6 bases, with 11 bases between. The V gene's germline CDR1 is GTSNPN and CDR2 SVGIG (reference sequence). The CDR3 here is CAWSVHFGSEAFF. The CDR3 coding sequence is TGTGCCTGGAGTGTCCACTTCGGGTCTGAAGCTTTCTTT.

V is TRBV20-1 and J is TRBJ2-7; TRBD2 aligns across 12 bases. The CDR3 covers 16 residues. The germline CDR1 and CDR2 sequences are DFQATT and SNEGSKA (reference sequence). V shed 0 bases and J 7 bases; nucleotides not matched to a gene: 10. In nucleotides, the CDR3 is TGCAGTGCTAGAGAATCTTCGAGACTAGCGGGAGTTGAGCAGTACTTC. This gives the protein CSARESSRLAGVEQYF.

J is TRBJ2-3 and V is TRBV7-2, with 10 bases fitting TRBD2. Germline CDR1 reads SGHTA; CDR2 reads FQGNSA. This CDR3 is 18 amino acids long. Losses at the gene ends were 4 bases for V and 0 bases for J; bases not matched to a gene: 10. In DNA, the CDR3 is TGTGCCAGCAGCTCCCAACTAGCGGGACCCGTTAGCACAGATACGCAGTATTTT. Its protein product is CASSSQLAGPVSTDTQYF.

This clonotype came up many times. The chain is built from TRBV6-4 and TRBJ2-3, with D unclear. V lost 3 bases and J 5 bases, leaving 12 bases between the germline ends. Per germline, CDR1 MRHNA and CDR2 SNTAGT. The length of the CDR3 is 14 residues. CDR3 DNA: TGTGCCAGCAGTGATTCAGATACCTTAGATACGCAGTATTTT. It yields the protein CASSDSDTLDTQYF.

The chain joins TRBV2 to TRBJ1-2, with 7 bases lining up with TRBD1. The V gene end was trimmed by 4 bases and the J gene end by 4 bases; junction bases not matched to a gene: 6. The CDR3 has 14 amino acids. Germline V gene data show CDR1 as SNHLY and CDR2 as FYNNEI. The CDR3 DNA follows: TGTGCCAGCAGTGGTGAGGGGGCCAGCTATGGCTACACCTTC. This encodes CASSGEGASYGYTF.

There are many counts of this clonotype. The CDR3 region is CASQGQKNTEAFF. DNA for the CDR3: TGTGCCAGCCAAGGACAGAAGAACACTGAAGCTTTCTTT. The gene calls are TRBV7-2 and TRBJ1-1, with a weak D call TRBD1 (6 bases). This CDR3 comprises 13 residues. V dropped 8 bases and J dropped 1 base, with 11 bases sitting between them. Germline values: CDR1 SGHTA, CDR2 FQGNSA. Full variable domain (remainder filled in from reference TRBV7-2 and TRBJ1-1): GAGVSQSPSNKVTEKGKDVELRCDPISGHTALYWYRQSLGQGLEFLIYFQGNSAPDKSGLPSDRFSAERTGGSVSTLTIQRTQQEDSAVYLCASQGQKNTEAFFGQGTRLTVV.

The CDR3 DNA follows: TGTGCCAGCAGGATGTCCAACGAGCAGTACTTC. It encodes CASRMSNEQYF. This chain joins TRBV12-3 or TRBV12-4 and TRBJ2-7; D is undetermined. CDR3 size: 11 residues. V lost 6 bases and J 5 bases, leaving 8 bases between the germline ends.

This clonotype was seen more than once but under ten times. CDR3 sequence reads: CASRRSGTSGRRVTDTQYF. The CDR3 DNA sequence: TGTGCCAGCAGGAGATCGGGGACTAGCGGGAGAAGAGTCACAGATACGCAGTATTTT. The chain has TRBV11-2 and TRBJ2-3, with 14 bases matching TRBD2. This CDR3 spans 19 amino acids. Germline V gives CDR1 SGHAT, CDR2 FQNNGV. V shed 6 bases and J 2 bases; nucleotides not matched to a gene: 13. The full variable domain, its missing parts supplied by reference TRBV11-2 and TRBJ2-3, is EAGVAQSPRYKIIEKRQSVAFWCNPISGHATLYWYQQILGQGPKLLIQFQNNGVVDDSQLPKDRFSAERLKGVDSTLKIQPAKLEDSAVYLCASRRSGTSGRRVTDTQYFGPGTRLTVL.

This clonotype turned up a few times. The genes are TRBV27 and TRBJ1-4; D ambiguous. Germline assignment: CDR1 MNHEY and CDR2 SMNVEV (reference sequence). The CDR3 runs 12 residues. Trimming cost V 3 bases and J 6 bases, with 5 bases left between them. Here the CDR3 reads CASSFGDEKLFF. The CDR3 nucleotides read TGTGCCAGCAGTTTTGGGGATGAAAAACTGTTTTTT.

Many counts were recorded for this clonotype. The rearrangement links TRBV7-9 to TRBJ2-1; D gene ambiguous. The CDR3 is 12 residues long. Per the germline V gene, CDR1 is SEHNR and CDR2 is FQNEAQ (reference sequence). V dropped 1 base and J dropped 8 bases, with 6 bases sitting between them. The CDR3 loop is CASSLVVYEQFF. CDR3 nucleotide sequence: TGTGCCAGCAGCTTAGTGGTTTATGAGCAGTTCTTC. The variable domain in full, completed from reference TRBV7-9 and TRBJ2-1, reads DTGVSQNPRHKITKRGQNVTFRCDPISEHNRLYWYRQTLGQGPEFLTYFQNEAQLEKSRLLSDRFSAERPKGSFSTLEIQRTEQGDSAMYLCASSLVVYEQFFGPGTRLTVL.

This chain links TRBV20-1 with TRBJ1-1; D call uncertain. Trimming stripped 0 bases from V and 1 base from J, with 3 bases between. CDR1 is DFQATT and CDR2 is SNEGSKA in the germline V gene (reference sequence). There are 12 residues in the CDR3. The CDR3 nucleotides read TGCAGTGCTAGAGATGGGAACACTGAAGCTTTCTTT. Translated: CSARDGNTEAFF.

A word on this clonotype: One end of the junction does not line up with germline, which may come from a read error. This chain uses TRBV4-2 with TRBJ1-3; tentative D call: TRBD1 (6 bases). This CDR3 region has 12 residues. CDR1 is LGHNA, CDR2 YNFKEQ, per germline. The CDR3 region has the DNA TGTGCCAGCAGCCAAGGGGATCGGACAGAGAATTTT. Translation: CASSQGDRTENF.

This clonotype was detected ten times or more. This chain joins TRBV30 and TRBJ2-4, with 11 bases identical to TRBD2. Unmatched junction bases numbered 10, after V lost 1 base and J lost 8 bases. The germline V gene encodes CDR1 GTSNPN and CDR2 SVGIG (reference sequence). The CDR3 is 16 amino acids. The CDR3 DNA sequence: TGTGCCTGGAGTGCTCCCCCAACTAGCGGGAGACACATTCAGTACTTC. Translated: CAWSAPPTSGRHIQYF.

The chain joins TRBV12-3 or TRBV12-4 to TRBJ1-6, with D tentatively TRBD1 (6 bases). The CDR3 extends over 14 amino acids. With 3 bases removed from V and 6 bases from J, the gap between germline ends came to 9 bases. The CDR3 DNA reads TGTGCCAGCAGTTTGCGGGGGGCTAATTCACCCCTCCACTTT. This gives the protein CASSLRGANSPLHF.

This rearrangement joins TRBV28 to TRBJ1-3, with 7 bases lining up with TRBD1. The CDR3 spans 13 residues. The V segment lost 7 bases and the J segment 2 bases; nucleotides outside the gene matches: 2. Germline-derived CDR1 and CDR2 are MDHEN and SYDVKM. Here the CDR3 DNA reads TGTGCCAGCATGACAGGGACTGGAAACACCATATATTTT. Translated: CASMTGTGNTIYF. Drawing the rest from reference TRBV28 and TRBJ1-3, the complete variable domain is DVKVTQSSRYLVKRTGEKVFLECVQDMDHENMFWYRQDPGLGLRLIYFSYDVKMKEKGDIPEGYSVSREKKERFSLILESASTNQTSMYLCASMTGTGNTIYFGEGSWLTVV.

This clonotype was counted a few times. The chain recombines TRBV5-1 with TRBJ2-5, with 9 positions matching TRBD2. Germline V gene lookup returns CDR1 SGHRS and CDR2 YFSETQ. This CDR3 spans 15 amino acids. After removal of 1 base from V and 1 base from J, the junction contained 2 bases not matched to a gene. The CDR3 nucleotides read TGCGCCAGCAGCTTGAATAGCGGGGGCCAAGAGACCCAGTACTTC. Its protein is CASSLNSGGQETQYF. The entire variable domain, with the rest obtained from reference TRBV5-1 and TRBJ2-5, is as follows: KAGVTQTPRYLIKTRGQQVTLSCSPISGHRSVSWYQQTPGQGLQFLFEYFSETQRNKGNFPGRFSGRQFSNSRSEMNVSTLELGDSALYLCASSLNSGGQETQYFGPGTRLLVL.

V is TRBV7-2 and J is TRBJ2-4, with 10 bases that match TRBD1. V shed 4 bases and J 1 base; nucleotides not matched to a gene: 4. This CDR3 is built from 16 residues. CDR1 is SGHTA and CDR2 is FQGNSA in the germline V gene. The chain's CDR3 is CASSYRQGAAKNIQYF. CDR3 bases: TGTGCCAGCAGCTATCGACAGGGGGCGGCCAAAAACATTCAGTACTTC.

Concerning this clonotype itself: A much larger clone lies a single base off, so this may be a read error. The chain recombines TRBV4-1 with TRBJ2-3; D gene ambiguous. This CDR3 spans 13 amino acids. Trimming stripped 2 bases from V and 6 bases from J, with 9 bases between. Per the germline V gene, CDR1 is MGHRA and CDR2 is YSYEKL. The CDR3 protein is CASSQTRPDTQYF. In DNA form, the CDR3 reads TGCGCCAGCAGCCAAACGAGGCCGGATACGCAGTATTTT.

This clonotype has a handful of counts. The chain is built from TRBV11-2 and TRBJ2-3, with 10 bases aligning to TRBD1. The J segment lost 7 bases and the V segment lost 0 bases, leaving 7 bases of the junction unmatched. Germline-derived CDR1 and CDR2 are SGHAT and FQNNGV. The CDR3 has 16 residues. The CDR3 reads CASSLEGTGVLNTQYF. CDR3 DNA sequence: TGTGCCAGCAGCTTAGAAGGGACAGGGGTTCTGAATACGCAGTATTTT.

This clonotype was seen at least ten times. The CDR3: CASDGLPNGYTF. In DNA form, the CDR3 reads TGTGCCAGCGATGGCCTACCGAATGGCTACACCTTC. The V gene is TRBV28, the J gene TRBJ1-2; D is unresolved. This CDR3 contains 12 residues. Germline lookup yields CDR1 MDHEN and CDR2 SYDVKM. Trimming stripped 8 bases from V and 6 bases from J, with 13 bases between.

The chain employs TRBV28 and TRBJ1-1; D ambiguous. Per germline, CDR1 MDHEN and CDR2 SYDVKM. Between the trimmed V and J ends, which lost 6 bases and 3 bases, there was a span of 8 bases. The CDR3 loop spans 12 amino acids. This chain's CDR3 is CASRPFYTEAFF. CDR3 DNA sequence: TGTGCCAGCAGACCGTTTTACACTGAAGCTTTCTTT.

This clonotype was detected ten times or more. The chain has TRBV12-3 or TRBV12-4 and TRBJ1-2; D uncertain. The CDR3 extends over 13 amino acids. The V end was cut by 3 bases, the J end by 2 bases, with 7 bases between. CDR3 in amino acids: CASSLLENYGYTF. CDR3 in DNA: TGTGCCAGCAGTTTGCTGGAAAACTATGGCTACACCTTC.

This clonotype has at least ten counts. This sequence joins TRBV29-1 and TRBJ2-3; D is perhaps TRBD1 or TRBD2 (5 bases each). V was trimmed by 3 bases and J by 4 bases, leaving 11 bases between them. CDR3 length equals 13 residues. Germline V gene sequence: CDR1 SQVTM, CDR2 ANQGSEA. Here the CDR3 reads CSVDEGRADTQYF. For the CDR3, the DNA is TGCAGCGTTGACGAGGGACGGGCAGATACGCAGTATTTT.

The chain carries TRBV5-5 and TRBJ2-3; D is unclear. Germline loops: CDR1 SGHKS, CDR2 YYEKEE (reference sequence). The CDR3 length is 13 residues. The V end lost 0 bases, the J end lost 2 bases, and 4 bases lay between the germline ends. The CDR3 DNA follows: TGTGCCAGCAGCTTGGGGGACACAGATACGCAGTATTTT. This translates into CASSLGDTDTQYF.